Below, one TCR beta chain is given with its context. This entry is derived from a study of sequential checkpoint blockade in melanoma. Looking at the study overall: First-line arms were nivolumab then ipilimumab, or the reverse, randomized 1:1. Both treatment sequences were followed by maintenance nivolumab.

Treatment indicated: randomized to nivolumab then ipilimumab (arm A) or the reverse (arm B). DNA-damaging chemotherapy had not been given to any patient beforehand. Live CD3+CD8+ CD19− CD56− cells were sorted from PBMCs. Assay: immunoSEQ multiplex PCR; the TCRdb copy retains only in-frame clones and omits some. The sample records about 27,000 clones, 75% to 80% being singletons. This TCR was sampled from a human donor with melanoma. Here the sequenced sample was CD8+ T cells sorted from blood (inferred from file names), taken from a patient given nivolumab and ipilimumab in sequence.

The CDR3 sequence: CASRGTGVYEQYF. The CDR3 nucleotides are TGTGCCAGCAGGGGGACAGGGGTCTACGAGCAGTACTTC. This rearrangement joins TRBV2 to TRBJ2-7, with 10 bases lining up with TRBD1. Germline CDR1 reads SNHLY; CDR2 reads FYNNEI. Unmatched junction bases numbered 2, after V lost 6 bases and J lost 3 bases. This CDR3 contains 13 residues.